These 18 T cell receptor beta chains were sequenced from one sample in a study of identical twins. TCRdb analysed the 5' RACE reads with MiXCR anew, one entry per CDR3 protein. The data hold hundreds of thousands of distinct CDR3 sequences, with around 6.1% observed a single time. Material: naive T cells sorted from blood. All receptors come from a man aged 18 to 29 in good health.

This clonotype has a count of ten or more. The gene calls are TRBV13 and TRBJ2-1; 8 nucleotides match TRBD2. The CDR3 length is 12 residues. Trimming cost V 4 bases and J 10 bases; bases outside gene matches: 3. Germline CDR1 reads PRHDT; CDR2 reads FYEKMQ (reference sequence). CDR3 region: CASSWGLGEQFF. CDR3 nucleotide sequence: TGTGCCAGCAGCTGGGGACTAGGCGAGCAGTTCTTC.

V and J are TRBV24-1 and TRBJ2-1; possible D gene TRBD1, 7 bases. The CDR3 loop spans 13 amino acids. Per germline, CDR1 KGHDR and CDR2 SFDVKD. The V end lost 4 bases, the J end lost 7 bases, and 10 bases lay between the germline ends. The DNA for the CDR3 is TGTGCCACCAGTGACAGGGGGGTAAATGAGCAGTTCTTC. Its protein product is CATSDRGVNEQFF.

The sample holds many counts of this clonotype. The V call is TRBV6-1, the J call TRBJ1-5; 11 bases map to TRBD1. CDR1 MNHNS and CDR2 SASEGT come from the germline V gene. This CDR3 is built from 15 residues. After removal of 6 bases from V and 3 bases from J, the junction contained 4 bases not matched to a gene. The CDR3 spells CASSRDRGSNQPQHF. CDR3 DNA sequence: TGTGCCAGCAGCAGGGACAGGGGGTCCAATCAGCCCCAGCATTTT.

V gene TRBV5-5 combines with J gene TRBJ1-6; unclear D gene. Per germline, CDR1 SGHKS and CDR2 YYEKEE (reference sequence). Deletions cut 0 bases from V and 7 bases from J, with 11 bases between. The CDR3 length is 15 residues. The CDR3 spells CASSLVAGGNSPLHF. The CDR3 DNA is TGTGCCAGCAGCTTGGTGGCAGGCGGCAATTCACCCCTCCACTTT. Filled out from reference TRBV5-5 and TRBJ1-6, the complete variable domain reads DAGVTQSPTHLIKTRGQQVTLRCSPISGHKSVSWYQQVLGQGPQFIFQYYEKEERGRGNFPDRFSARQFPNYSSELNVNALLLGDSALYLCASSLVAGGNSPLHFGNGTRLTVT.

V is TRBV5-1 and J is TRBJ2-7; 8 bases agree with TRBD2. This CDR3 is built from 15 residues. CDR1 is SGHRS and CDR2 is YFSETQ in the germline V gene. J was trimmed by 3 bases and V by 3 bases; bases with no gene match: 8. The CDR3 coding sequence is TGCGCCAGCAGCTCGGCCGCGGGAGGCGTCTACGAGCAGTACTTC. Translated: CASSSAAGGVYEQYF.

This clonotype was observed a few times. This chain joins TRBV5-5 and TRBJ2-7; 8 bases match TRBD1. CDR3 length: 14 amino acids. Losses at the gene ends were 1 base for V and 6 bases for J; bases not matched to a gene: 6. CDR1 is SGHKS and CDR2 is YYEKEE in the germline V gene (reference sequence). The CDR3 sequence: CASSLTWGTGEQYF. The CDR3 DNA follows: TGTGCCAGCAGCTTGACGTGGGGGACAGGCGAGCAGTACTTC.

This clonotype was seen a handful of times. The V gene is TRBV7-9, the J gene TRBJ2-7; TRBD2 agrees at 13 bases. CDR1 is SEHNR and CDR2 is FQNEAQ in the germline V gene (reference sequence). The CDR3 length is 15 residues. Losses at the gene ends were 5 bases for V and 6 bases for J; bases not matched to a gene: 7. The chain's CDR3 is CASSTPGTSGTEQYF. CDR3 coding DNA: TGTGCCAGCAGCACCCCCGGGACTAGCGGGACCGAGCAGTACTTC.

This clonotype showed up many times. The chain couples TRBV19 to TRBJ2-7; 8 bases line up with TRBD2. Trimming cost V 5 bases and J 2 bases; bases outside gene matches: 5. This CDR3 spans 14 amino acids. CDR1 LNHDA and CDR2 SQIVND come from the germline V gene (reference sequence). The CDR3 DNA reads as TGTGCCAGTAGTGATAGCGGGACCACCTACGAGCAGTACTTC. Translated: CASSDSGTTYEQYF.

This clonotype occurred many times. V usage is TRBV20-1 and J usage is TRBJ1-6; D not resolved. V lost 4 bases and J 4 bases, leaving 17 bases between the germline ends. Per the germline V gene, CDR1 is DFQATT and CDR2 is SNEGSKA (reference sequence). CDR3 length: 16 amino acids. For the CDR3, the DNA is TGCAGTGCTACGGGCTCTAGGGAAGGATATAATTCACCCCTCCACTTT. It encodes CSATGSREGYNSPLHF.

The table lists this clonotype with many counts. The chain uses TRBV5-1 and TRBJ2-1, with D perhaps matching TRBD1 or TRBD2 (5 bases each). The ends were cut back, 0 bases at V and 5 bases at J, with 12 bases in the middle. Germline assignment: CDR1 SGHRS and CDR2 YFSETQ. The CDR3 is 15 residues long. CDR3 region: CASSLEGMEDNEQFF. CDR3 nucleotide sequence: TGCGCCAGCAGCTTGGAGGGGATGGAGGACAATGAGCAGTTCTTC.

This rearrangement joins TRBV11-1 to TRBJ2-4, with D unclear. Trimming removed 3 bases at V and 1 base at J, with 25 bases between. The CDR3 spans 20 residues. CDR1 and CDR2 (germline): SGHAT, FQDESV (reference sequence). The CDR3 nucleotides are TGTGCCAGCAGCTTGGGGTTGGCAGCTAATTGGACGCGGGCCAAAAACATTCAGTACTTC. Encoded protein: CASSLGLAANWTRAKNIQYF.

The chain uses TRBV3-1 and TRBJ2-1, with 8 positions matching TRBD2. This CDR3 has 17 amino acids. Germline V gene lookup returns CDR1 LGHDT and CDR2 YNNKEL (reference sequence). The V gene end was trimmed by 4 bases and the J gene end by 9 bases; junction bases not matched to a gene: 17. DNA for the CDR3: TGTGCCAGCAGCCGACTAAAGGTGGGGACTAGTAAAGGTGAGCAGTTCTTC. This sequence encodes CASSRLKVGTSKGEQFF.

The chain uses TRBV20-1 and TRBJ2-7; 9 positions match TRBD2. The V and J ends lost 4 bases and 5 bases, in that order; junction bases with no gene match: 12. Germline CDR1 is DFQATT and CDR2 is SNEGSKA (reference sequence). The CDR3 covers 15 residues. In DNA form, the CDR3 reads TGCAGTGCTATCATCCCGGGACTAGCAGGCCACGAGCAGTACTTC. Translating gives CSAIIPGLAGHEQYF.

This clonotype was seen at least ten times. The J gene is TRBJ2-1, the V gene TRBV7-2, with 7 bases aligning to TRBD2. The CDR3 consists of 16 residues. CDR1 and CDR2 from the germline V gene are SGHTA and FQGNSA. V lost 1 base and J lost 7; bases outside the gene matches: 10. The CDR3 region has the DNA TGTGCCAGCAGCTTAGATCGGGGGAGGGCCGGAAATGAGCAGTTCTTC. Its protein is CASSLDRGRAGNEQFF.

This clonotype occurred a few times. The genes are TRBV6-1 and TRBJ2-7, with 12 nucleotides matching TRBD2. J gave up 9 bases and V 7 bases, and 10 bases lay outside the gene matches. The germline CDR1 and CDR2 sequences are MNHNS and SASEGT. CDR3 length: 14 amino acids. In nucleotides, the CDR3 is TGTGCCAGCATCCGGACTAGCGGGGAGACGGGGCAGTACGTC. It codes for CASIRTSGETGQYV.

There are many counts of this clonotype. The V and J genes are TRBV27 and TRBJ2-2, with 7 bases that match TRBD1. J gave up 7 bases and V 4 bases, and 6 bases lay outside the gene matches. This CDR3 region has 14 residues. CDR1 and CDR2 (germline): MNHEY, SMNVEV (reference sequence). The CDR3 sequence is CASSYLQGSGELFF. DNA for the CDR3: TGTGCCAGCAGTTATCTACAGGGGAGCGGGGAGCTGTTTTTT.

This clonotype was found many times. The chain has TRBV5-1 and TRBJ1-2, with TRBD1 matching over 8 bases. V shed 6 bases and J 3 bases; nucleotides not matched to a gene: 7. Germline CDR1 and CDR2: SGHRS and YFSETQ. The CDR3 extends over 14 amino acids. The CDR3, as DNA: TGCGCCAGCACCTCGGTGACAGGGGACTATGGCTACACCTTC. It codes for CASTSVTGDYGYTF.

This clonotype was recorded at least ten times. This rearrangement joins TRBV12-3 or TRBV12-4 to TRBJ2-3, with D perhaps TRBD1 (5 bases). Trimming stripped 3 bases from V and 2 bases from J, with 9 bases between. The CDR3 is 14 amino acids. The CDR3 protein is CASSLGRPTDTQYF. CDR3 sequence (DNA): TGTGCCAGCAGTTTGGGGCGGCCCACAGATACGCAGTATTTT.